The sequence of this TCR beta chain was determined in a study of blood T cell repertoires in COVID-19 (TCRdb year 2020). For the study in its entirety: The collaborator samples originated in the United States, Italy and Spain and spanned the acute and convalescent phases of COVID-19. The prospective study material was composed of cDNA or gDNA derived from T cells, B-cell-depleted T cells, or PBMCs. The samples were drawn from two sources: the first 160 participants of the ongoing ImmuneRACE study, and 1,200 or so subjects contributed by 6 global collaborators. Deeply sampled blood TCRbeta repertoires from subjects exposed to, actively infected with, or recovered from COVID-19 were included in the dataset. HLA class I and class II types, where available, came from metadata supplied by the sample provider rather than from assay-based typing. A de-identified subject ID, COVID-19 status, age in years and sex were almost always included in the sample metadata. The repertoires were made available in a free public database intended to serve as a resource for research on the immune response to SARS-CoV-2. The research as a whole found: Clinical and demographic metadata were provided uncurated, with the amount varying by source and participant.

Participants in the prospective study were aged roughly 18 to 100 years, lived in approximately 26 United States geographic areas, and enrolled through a virtual design. Cohort assignment in the prospective study relied on participant-reported clinical history from a screening survey and a study questionnaire. ImmuneRACE Cohort 3 recovered participants were defined by two consecutive negative NP/OP PCR tests, healthcare professional clearance, or symptom resolution. Each participant in the prospective study had whole blood, serum and a nasopharyngeal or oropharyngeal swab collected by mobile phlebotomists. Additional blood draws and questionnaires over a 2-month period could optionally be provided by prospective study participants. Prospective study blood samples were shipped either frozen or at room temperature before DNA extraction. This clone was detected a few times. Its antigen is currently not known. Base qualities are not recorded, but no much larger clone differs from it by a single base.

The immunoSEQ Assay, a bias-controlled multiplex PCR, was used to amplify TCRbeta CDR3 regions from genomic DNA. Per the authors' processing: The number of nucleated cells in each sample was estimated by amplification of reference gene primers within the assay. Sequence reads were collapsed and filtered to measure the absolute abundance of every unique TCRbeta CDR3 rearrangement. For each sample, productive Simpson clonality was calculated by taking the square root of Simpson's diversity index across productive rearrangements. Imported from immuneACCESS, the table was reduced by TCRdb to in-frame sequences with V and J called. These copies leave out some clones; in studies compared against another copy, an unresolved V gene accounts for under half, and the cause of the remainder is not known. That table furnishes V, J and clone size, whereas the DNA furnished D and trimming. This sample is represented by 450,000 to 500,000 clones; roughly nine tenths of them were singletons. The biggest ten clones account for around 7.9% of the sample.

Germline trimming: 5 bases from V, 2 bases from J; junction bases outside gene matches: 9. Counted from cysteine to phenylalanine, this CDR3 has 15 amino acids. The read is trimmed to its CDR3 DNA, 45 bases read in frame from base 1. Looking up the germline V gene yields CDR1 SGHAT and CDR2 FQNNGV. This clonotype was obtained from a woman aged 55-75 years who had recovered from COVID-19. The chain employs TRBV11-2 and TRBJ2-7, with 7 bases aligning to TRBD1. Sequenced: PBMCs or T cells enriched from blood (not recorded which). The bases are TGTGCCAGCAGCCCCACGACAGGGTTAACCTACGAGCAGTACTTC. The encoded protein is CASSPTTGLTYEQYF.